The rows below give T cell receptor beta chains drawn from one sample of a study of T cell responses to AZD1222 COVID-19 vaccine. The data were produced by immunoSEQ multiplex PCR, yet TCRdb's version contains in-frame clones alone and is incomplete. Here the sample spans roughly 65,000 clones, approximately 80% being singletons. Sequencing used peripheral blood, obtained on day 0 of AZD1222 vaccination. Every receptor here comes from an adult in good health. The CDR3 runs from the conserved cysteine through the conserved F or W. D genes are given only for firm matches.

v_call	d_call	j_call	cdr3_length	cdr3_aa	cdr3_nt
TRBV28	.	TRBJ2-3	14	CASITLGGFGTQYF	TGTGCCAGCATTACCCTCGGGGGTTTCGGTACGCAGTATTTT
TRBV5-1	TRBD1	TRBJ1-6	17	CASSLGDKGAARSPLHF	TGCGCCAGCAGCTTGGGTGATAAGGGGGCGGCGAGGTCACCCCTCCACTTT
TRBV5-5	.	TRBJ2-2	16	CASSLATLGGAGELFF	TGTGCCAGCAGCTTGGCGACCTTAGGGGGAGCCGGGGAGCTGTTTTTT
TRBV6-5	.	TRBJ1-1	13	CASRGTMNTEAFF	TGTGCCAGCAGAGGGACCATGAACACTGAAGCTTTCTTT
TRBV5-6	.	TRBJ1-5	16	CASSIQGWYNNQPQHF	TGTGCCAGCAGCATACAGGGCTGGTACAACAATCAGCCCCAGCATTTT
TRBV3-1/TRBV3-2	TRBD2	TRBJ2-1	17	CASSDLAGVGGTNEQFF	TGTGCCAGCAGCGACCTAGCGGGGGTCGGGGGGACCAATGAGCAGTTCTTC
TRBV6-6	TRBD2	TRBJ2-1	13	CASSTGLAGTKFF	TGTGCCAGCAGTACGGGACTAGCGGGGACGAAGTTCTTC
TRBV5-1	TRBD2	TRBJ2-1	16	CASSTGTSGGYNEQFF	TGCGCCAGCAGTACCGGGACTAGCGGGGGTTACAATGAGCAGTTCTTC
TRBV7-6	TRBD2	TRBJ2-1	16	CASSPSSGGAGHEQFF	TGTGCCAGCAGCCCGTCCTCGGGGGGGGCCGGGCATGAGCAGTTCTTC
TRBV2	.	TRBJ1-1	11	CASSVGSEAFF	TGTGCCAGCAGTGTGGGGAGTGAAGCTTTCTTT
TRBV11-2	.	TRBJ1-2	13	CASSPRENYGYTF	TGTGCCAGCAGCCCCAGGGAGAACTATGGCTACACCTTC
TRBV3-1/TRBV3-2	.	TRBJ2-2	17	CASSQGEAEMNTGELFF	TGTGCCAGCAGCCAAGGGGAGGCAGAGATGAACACCGGGGAGCTGTTTTTT
TRBV18	.	TRBJ2-3	13	CASSPGDADTQYF	TGTGCCAGCTCACCGGGGGACGCAGATACGCAGTATTTT